The sequence of this T cell receptor beta chain was determined in a study of T cells in Graves' hyperthyroidism and ophthalmopathy. Findings of the study overall: With a median lead of around 6.7 months before onset, the model predicted ophthalmopathy.

The CDR3 length is 16 residues. V shed 4 bases and J shed 4 bases, with 17 bases lying between them. Per germline, CDR1 MNHEY and CDR2 SVGAGI. From RNA transcripts, TCR beta CDR3 regions were amplified. A set of HTBI primers served as the primers for a first-round RT-PCR of the TCR CDR3. Each CDR3 protein gets one entry after TCRdb re-called the multiplex PCR reads with MiXCR. The sample holds under 700,000 distinct CDR3 sequences, over 15% seen once. In regard to this clonotype: As yet, its antigen is unknown.

Sequenced input: blood. This sequence joins TRBV6-5 and TRBJ1-5, with D possibly TRBD1 on 6 matching bases. This receptor was obtained from a woman between 18 and 29 years old with Graves' hyperthyroidism. CDR3 bases: TGTGCCAGCAGTTCCGATCGGGGGCGAGGGAATCAGCCCCAGCATTTT. This codes for CASSSDRGRGNQPQHF.